This entry lists 27 T cell receptor beta chains sequenced from one sample in a study of blood T cell repertoires in COVID-19. Measured with immunoSEQ multiplex PCR; TCRdb has only the in-frame clones, and not every one. The sample has 55,000 to 70,000 clones; around 90% are singletons. Sequenced: peripheral blood. Source of these receptors: a human donor in a cohort sampled during active COVID-19.

This clone was counted a single time. The CDR3 is CASSKRQGGDYNEQFF. As DNA, the CDR3 is TGTGCCAGCAGCAAACGACAGGGTGGGGATTACAATGAGCAGTTCTTC. The V gene is TRBV7-2, the J gene TRBJ2-1, with 7 bases matching TRBD1. There are 16 residues in the CDR3. The trim removed 5 bases at V and 4 bases at J, leaving 11 bases unmatched. Germline-derived CDR1 and CDR2 are SGHTA and FQGNSA.

V usage is TRBV28 and J usage is TRBJ2-5, with 9 positions matching TRBD2. Germline CDR1 is MDHEN and CDR2 is SYDVKM. The CDR3 is 16 residues long. J gave up 4 bases and V 4 bases, and 10 bases lay outside the gene matches. The CDR3 reads CASSWGGGAVSETQYF. The DNA for the CDR3 is TGTGCCAGCAGTTGGGGCGGGGGGGCTGTATCAGAGACCCAGTACTTC.

The chain employs TRBV3-1 (or the pseudogene TRBV3-2) and TRBJ2-2, with 7 bases matching TRBD2. The CDR3 is made up of 14 amino acids. With V trimmed by 0 bases and J by 6 bases, 1 base remained unmatched. The V gene's germline CDR1 is LGHDT and CDR2 YNNKEL (reference sequence). CDR3 loop: CASSQEAGPGELFF. As DNA, the CDR3 is TGTGCCAGCAGCCAAGAAGCGGGGCCCGGGGAGCTGTTTTTT.

The chain uses TRBV10-3 and TRBJ2-1, with 10 nucleotides matching TRBD2. Unmatched junction bases numbered 3, after V lost 4 bases and J lost 9 bases. Germline V CDR1 and CDR2: ENHRY, SYGVKD. The CDR3 extends over 13 amino acids. The CDR3 sequence is CAISGLAGAEQFF. CDR3 sequence (DNA): TGTGCCATCAGTGGCCTAGCGGGAGCTGAGCAGTTCTTC.

The rearrangement links TRBV18 to TRBJ1-5, with a tentative D call TRBD1 (5 bases). CDR1 is KGHSH and CDR2 is LQKENI in the germline V gene. V was cut by 3 bases and J by 6 bases, with 12 bases left in between. The CDR3 runs 14 residues. CDR3 in DNA: TGTGCCAGCTCACCTACGGGGGGGGTTCAGCCCCAGCATTTT. Its translation is CASSPTGGVQPQHF.

This clone was seen once. The chain combines TRBV9 with TRBJ2-5; D gene ambiguous. The ends were cut back, 4 bases at V and 2 bases at J, with 12 bases in the middle. This CDR3 contains 14 residues. The germline CDR1 and CDR2 sequences are SGDLS and YYNGEE. CDR3 coding DNA: TGTGCCAGCAGCCCCCTCCCCGGGCAAGAGACCCAGTACTTC. It translates to CASSPLPGQETQYF.

CDR3 bases: TGCGCCAGCAGCTTGGGGCTAGCGGGGCACTACGAGCAGTACTTC. Its protein is CASSLGLAGHYEQYF. The V call is TRBV5-1, the J call TRBJ2-7; 9 positions match TRBD2. Germline CDR1 reads SGHRS; CDR2 reads YFSETQ. The V segment lost 0 bases and the J segment 3 bases; nucleotides outside the gene matches: 4. This CDR3 region has 15 residues.

The V call is TRBV7-9, the J call TRBJ2-1; 9 positions match TRBD1. V was clipped by 5 bases and J by 6 bases; unmatched bases: 5. The CDR3 loop spans 14 amino acids. Germline V gene sequence: CDR1 SEHNR, CDR2 FQNEAQ (reference sequence). The CDR3 bases are TGTGCCAGCAGCCTGACAGGGGGGGGCAATGAGCAGTTCTTC. As protein: CASSLTGGGNEQFF.

Only a few counts were recorded for this clone. The chain combines TRBV10-3 with TRBJ1-4; D not certain. Germline lookup yields CDR1 ENHRY and CDR2 SYGVKD. The CDR3 loop spans 13 amino acids. V lost 2 bases to trimming and J lost 12 bases, with 13 bases between them. The CDR3 is CAISESTGMELFF. As DNA, the CDR3 is TGTGCCATCAGTGAGAGTACGGGAATGGAACTGTTTTTT.

The rearrangement joins TRBV30 to TRBJ2-3; the D gene is possibly TRBD2 (6 bases). Germline CDR1 reads GTSNPN; CDR2 reads SVGIG (reference sequence). V lost 5 bases and J lost 5, with 14 bases in between. This CDR3 spans 13 amino acids. CDR3 coding DNA: TGTGCCTGGGGGACTCCCCCAGAAGATACGCAGTATTTT. As protein: CAWGTPPEDTQYF.

As DNA, the CDR3 is TGTGCCAGCACCCTGGTCCCCGGAGGGATAAACACTGAAGCTTTCTTT. Translating it yields CASTLVPGGINTEAFF. The J gene is TRBJ1-1, the V gene TRBV5-5; D gene ambiguous. V dropped 6 bases and J dropped 2 bases, with 20 bases sitting between them. The CDR3 consists of 16 residues. The germline CDR1 and CDR2 sequences are SGHKS and YYEKEE (reference sequence).

The CDR3 DNA reads as TGCGCCAGCAGCCAGGCCTTTAACACTGAAGCTTTCTTT. Its translation: CASSQAFNTEAFF. The chain has TRBV4-1 and TRBJ1-1; D unclear. The CDR3 covers 13 residues. Germline V CDR1 and CDR2: MGHRA, YSYEKL. Trimming pared 3 bases from V and 2 bases from J, leaving 7 bases between.

The rearrangement uses TRBV2 and TRBJ1-5; D might be TRBD1 (6 bases). Per germline, CDR1 SNHLY and CDR2 FYNNEI. Trimming took 5 bases from V and 3 from J, leaving 11 bases between them. The CDR3 loop spans 14 amino acids. CDR3 region: CASSRGTINQPQHF. The CDR3 nucleotides read TGTGCCAGCAGTAGGGGGACAATCAATCAGCCCCAGCATTTT.

V gene TRBV27 combines with J gene TRBJ2-3, with 13 nucleotides matching TRBD2. Germline-derived CDR1 and CDR2 are MNHEY and SMNVEV (reference sequence). J was trimmed by 2 bases and V by 6 bases; bases with no gene match: 8. The CDR3 is made up of 17 amino acids. The CDR3 region is CASRWSGTSGNTDTQYF. CDR3 in DNA: TGTGCCAGCAGATGGTCCGGGACTAGCGGGAACACAGATACGCAGTATTTT.

The chain joins TRBV18 to TRBJ2-3; 9 bases are a match to TRBD2. The germline CDR1 and CDR2 sequences are KGHSH and LQKENI. There are 16 residues in the CDR3. After removal of 3 bases from V and 1 base from J, the junction contained 5 bases not matched to a gene. Here the CDR3 reads CASSPSLAGRTDTQYF. CDR3 bases: TGTGCCAGCTCACCGTCCCTAGCGGGGCGCACAGATACGCAGTATTTT.

This chain joins TRBV30 and TRBJ2-7; 7 nucleotides align to TRBD1. The germline CDR1 and CDR2 sequences are GTSNPN and SVGIG (reference sequence). The CDR3 loop spans 14 amino acids. V dropped 5 bases and J dropped 2; count of bases not matched to a gene: 9. CDR3 sequence reads: CAWDRQGYTYEQYF. The CDR3 nucleotides read TGTGCCTGGGACAGACAGGGATACACCTACGAGCAGTACTTC.

This clone has a single count. This rearrangement joins TRBV6-2 or TRBV6-3 to TRBJ1-2, with D perhaps TRBD1 (5 bases). The CDR3 runs 15 residues. Germline-derived CDR1 and CDR2 are MNHEY and SVGEGT. The germline V and J ends were trimmed by 2 bases and 5 bases, with 15 bases remaining between them. CDR3 nucleotides: TGTGCCAGCAGTTACAGGTCCGGGGGAGTTTATGGCTACACCTTC. This codes for CASSYRSGGVYGYTF.

The rearrangement joins TRBV7-8 to TRBJ2-7; the match to TRBD1 covers 8 bases. The germline V gene encodes CDR1 SGHVS and CDR2 FQNEAQ. This CDR3 region has 16 residues. V lost 1 base and J lost 3; bases outside the gene matches: 8. CDR3 in amino acids: CASSLGQGSRSYEQYF. The CDR3, as DNA: TGTGCCAGCAGCTTAGGACAGGGGAGCCGGAGCTACGAGCAGTACTTC.

The chain carries TRBV5-1 and TRBJ2-5; D not certain. CDR3 length: 14 amino acids. Trimming left V 0 bases short and J 6 bases short, with 12 bases between. The germline CDR1 and CDR2 sequences are SGHRS and YFSETQ. The CDR3 nucleotides read TGCGCCAGCAGCTTGGCCGAACTCCCTAAGACCCAGTACTTC. It yields the protein CASSLAELPKTQYF.

The chain links TRBV11-2 to TRBJ1-3; TRBD1 is a possible D gene (5 bases). With 0 bases removed from V and 0 bases from J, the gap between germline ends came to 9 bases. CDR1 is SGHAT and CDR2 is FQNNGV in the germline V gene. The CDR3 spans 16 residues. The CDR3 is CASSLDGGSSGNTIYF. The CDR3 coding sequence is TGTGCCAGCAGCTTAGATGGGGGGAGCTCTGGAAACACCATATATTTT.

The chain recombines TRBV19 with TRBJ2-5; D not resolved. V was clipped by 7 bases and J by 5 bases, with 14 bases between them. Germline V gene lookup returns CDR1 LNHDA and CDR2 SQIVND (reference sequence). The CDR3 extends over 13 amino acids. The DNA for the CDR3 is TGTGCCAGTAAAGGCCTAGTAGACGAGACCCAGTACTTC. This translates into CASKGLVDETQYF. Complete variable domain (other parts from reference TRBV19 and TRBJ2-5): DGGITQSPKYLFRKEGQNVTLSCEQNLNHDAMYWYRQDPGQGLRLIYYSQIVNDFQKGDIAEGYSVSREKKESFPLTVTSAQKNPTAFYLCASKGLVDETQYFGPGTRLLVL.

V and J are TRBV28 and TRBJ2-7; TRBD2 is a possible D gene (5 bases). Trimming removed 2 bases at V and 4 bases at J, with 18 bases between. CDR3 length: 16 residues. The germline CDR1 and CDR2 sequences are MDHEN and SYDVKM. CDR3 loop: CASSLTGGIRGYEQYF. CDR3 DNA sequence: TGTGCCAGCAGTTTAACCGGCGGTATCCGAGGGTACGAGCAGTACTTC.

The DNA of the CDR3 is TGTGCCAGCAGTTCGAAACCCGGACAGGGGGCGCCGCAGGTC. It yields the protein CASSSKPGQGAPQV. The chain uses TRBV6-5 and TRBJ2-7; TRBD1 aligns across 11 bases. Germline lookup yields CDR1 MNHEY and CDR2 SVGAGI. The CDR3 loop spans 14 amino acids.

V is TRBV5-1 and J is TRBJ1-2, with D possibly matching TRBD1 (6 bases). CDR1 and CDR2 from the germline V gene are SGHRS and YFSETQ. The germline V and J ends were trimmed by 4 bases and 5 bases, with 18 bases remaining between them. CDR3 size: 15 residues. The CDR3 region is CASSGGGGQRYGYTF. The CDR3 DNA sequence: TGCGCCAGCAGCGGTGGCGGAGGACAGAGGTATGGCTACACCTTC.

The chain combines TRBV6-5 with TRBJ2-4; D possibly corresponds to TRBD2 (6 bases). Germline CDR1 reads MNHEY; CDR2 reads SVGAGI. V lost 0 bases to trimming and J lost 8 bases, with 11 bases between them. CDR3 length: 14 amino acids. This CDR3 is CASSYSGGMDIQYF. For the CDR3, the DNA is TGTGCCAGCAGTTACTCAGGAGGGATGGACATTCAGTACTTC.

The chain uses TRBV25-1 and TRBJ2-1; D might be TRBD2 (7 bases). The germline gives CDR1 MGHDK, CDR2 SYGVNS. This CDR3 contains 14 residues. Deletions cut 3 bases from V and 6 bases from J, with 12 bases between. The CDR3 sequence is CASSEGGGGNEQFF. CDR3 DNA sequence: TGTGCCAGCAGTGAGGGAGGGGGGGGCAATGAGCAGTTCTTC.

V is TRBV28 and J is TRBJ1-1, with 8 bases fitting TRBD1. Germline loops: CDR1 MDHEN, CDR2 SYDVKM. This CDR3 spans 16 amino acids. After removal of 5 bases from V and 3 bases from J, the junction contained 11 bases not matched to a gene. CDR3 in amino acids: CASSTGQGSGYTEAFF. The CDR3 region has the DNA TGTGCCAGCAGTACAGGACAGGGAAGCGGGTACACTGAAGCTTTCTTT.